This entry lists 3 T cell receptor beta chains sequenced from one sample in a study of control samples from healthy donors and cancer patients. Assay: immunoSEQ multiplex PCR; the TCRdb copy retains only in-frame clones and omits some. In the table there are around 53,000 clones, 75% to 90% of which are singletons. The sequencing sample was made of PBMCs. These receptors originate from a man aged 55 to 70 with head and neck cancer.

This clone was observed a few times. V is TRBV10-3 and J is TRBJ2-3, with a tentative D call TRBD2 (5 bases). The CDR3 length is 15 residues. The V and J ends lost 0 bases and 3 bases respectively, with 10 bases between them. In germline, CDR1 is ENHRY, CDR2 SYGVKD. DNA for the CDR3: TGTGCCATCAGTGAGTCTCGGCGGGTGACAGATACGCAGTATTTT. This encodes CAISESRRVTDTQYF.

V is TRBV5-1 and J is TRBJ2-2, with TRBD2 matching over 8 bases. From germline, CDR1 is SGHRS and CDR2 YFSETQ. This CDR3 contains 16 residues. J lost 1 base, V lost 0 bases, and 2 bases had no gene match. The CDR3, as DNA: TGCGCCAGCAGCTTGGGGCTAGCGGGGAACACCGGGGAGCTGTTTTTT. It is translated as CASSLGLAGNTGELFF. Complete variable domain (other parts from reference TRBV5-1 and TRBJ2-2): KAGVTQTPRYLIKTRGQQVTLSCSPISGHRSVSWYQQTPGQGLQFLFEYFSETQRNKGNFPGRFSGRQFSNSRSEMNVSTLELGDSALYLCASSLGLAGNTGELFFGEGSRLTVL.

The sample holds a few counts of this clone. The chain uses TRBV29-1 and TRBJ2-2; 7 bases align to TRBD1. The CDR3 runs to 12 residues. From germline, CDR1 is SQVTM and CDR2 ANQGSEA. V trimming: 6 bases; J trimming: 4 bases; junction bases outside the gene matches: 2. In nucleotides, the CDR3 is TGCAGCGTGGCAGGGGGCACCGGGGAGCTGTTTTTT. Translating gives CSVAGGTGELFF.